One and the same sample provided the 28 T cell receptor beta chains below, sequenced in a study of T cell responses to AZD1222 COVID-19 vaccine. Sequenced by immunoSEQ multiplex PCR; TCRdb stores in-frame clones only, minus some. Among roughly 120,000 clones listed, approximately 85% were seen once. The material was peripheral blood, obtained on day 0 of AZD1222 vaccination. Receptor source: an adult in good health.

The chain combines TRBV14 with TRBJ1-5; D is undetermined. The CDR3 extends over 12 amino acids. CDR1 is SGHDN and CDR2 is FVKESK in the germline V gene. Trimming shortened V by 4 bases and J by 7 bases, and 8 bases separated the two germline ends. The DNA for the CDR3 is TGTGCCAGCAGCCTAGGCCAGCAGCCCCAGCATTTT. It yields the protein CASSLGQQPQHF.

The chain joins TRBV6-5 to TRBJ1-5; unclear D gene. Trimming pared 5 bases from V and 7 bases from J, leaving 9 bases between. This CDR3 region has 12 residues. The germline CDR1 and CDR2 sequences are MNHEY and SVGAGI. CDR3 sequence: CASSLGGQPQHF. The CDR3 coding sequence is TGTGCCAGCAGTCTCGGTGGGCAGCCCCAGCATTTT.

V gene TRBV3-1 (or the pseudogene TRBV3-2) combines with J gene TRBJ1-2; D is ambiguous. The length of the CDR3 is 11 residues. In germline, CDR1 is LGHDT, CDR2 YNNKEL (reference sequence). CDR3: CAVGTNYGYTF. Written as DNA, the CDR3 is TGTGCGGTAGGGACTAACTATGGCTACACCTTC.

This chain links TRBV7-9 with TRBJ1-4, with TRBD1 matching over 7 bases. CDR3 length equals 15 residues. Per the germline V gene, CDR1 is SEHNR and CDR2 is FQNEAQ (reference sequence). The ends lost 6 bases at V and 3 bases at J; junction bases unmatched: 7. The CDR3 DNA follows: TGTGCCAGCAGTAAAGACAGGGTTTCTAATGAAAAACTGTTTTTT. Its translation: CASSKDRVSNEKLFF.

V gene TRBV7-9 combines with J gene TRBJ2-5, with 7 bases that match TRBD2. This CDR3 is 14 amino acids long. Germline values: CDR1 SEHNR, CDR2 FQNEAQ (reference sequence). V lost 3 bases and J lost 5; bases outside the gene matches: 6. Here the CDR3 reads CASSFPTGGETQYF. The CDR3 bases are TGTGCCAGCAGCTTTCCCACGGGAGGTGAGACCCAGTACTTC.

The chain employs TRBV19 and TRBJ2-3; D is unresolved. The germline V gene encodes CDR1 LNHDA and CDR2 SQIVND (reference sequence). V lost 6 bases to trimming and J lost 1 base, with 11 bases between them. The length of the CDR3 is 14 residues. The DNA for the CDR3 is TGTGCCAGTAGGGACGATGCTGGCACAGATACGCAGTATTTT. Residues: CASRDDAGTDTQYF.

The chain carries TRBV5-5 and TRBJ1-6; no reliable D call. Germline lookup yields CDR1 SGHKS and CDR2 YYEKEE (reference sequence). Trimming shortened V by 4 bases and J by 7 bases, and 15 bases separated the two germline ends. This CDR3 is built from 15 residues. This chain's CDR3 is CASSPVVHGNSPLHF. The CDR3, as DNA: TGTGCCAGCAGCCCTGTCGTCCATGGGAATTCACCCCTCCACTTT.

This rearrangement joins TRBV5-1 to TRBJ1-1; TRBD1 matches 8 bases. Germline values: CDR1 SGHRS, CDR2 YFSETQ. The CDR3 is 17 amino acids. V shed 0 bases and J 0 bases; nucleotides not matched to a gene: 7. The CDR3 loop is CASSLAAGGWMNTEAFF. As DNA, the CDR3 is TGCGCCAGCAGCTTGGCGGCAGGGGGCTGGATGAACACTGAAGCTTTCTTT.

The rearrangement joins TRBV6-5 to TRBJ2-1; D unclear. V lost 7 bases and J 3 bases, leaving 16 bases between the germline ends. The V gene's germline CDR1 is MNHEY and CDR2 SVGAGI. CDR3 size: 15 residues. This CDR3 is CASMLGPYNYNEQFF. CDR3 nucleotide sequence: TGTGCCAGCATGTTAGGGCCCTACAACTACAATGAGCAGTTCTTC.

This clone was seen a few times. V is TRBV3-1 (or the pseudogene TRBV3-2) and J is TRBJ1-1; D is undetermined. Germline V gene lookup returns CDR1 LGHDT and CDR2 YNNKEL (reference sequence). Trimming stripped 4 bases from V and 2 bases from J, with 8 bases between. The CDR3 runs 13 residues. The CDR3 bases are TGTGCCAGCAGCCCCGGCCCCAACACTGAAGCTTTCTTT. Its translation is CASSPGPNTEAFF.

This clone was observed a single time. V is TRBV19 and J is TRBJ1-1; perhaps TRBD1 as D (6 bases). V was pared by 7 bases and J by 3 bases, with 18 bases between. The CDR3 loop spans 15 amino acids. CDR1 is LNHDA and CDR2 is SQIVND in the germline V gene (reference sequence). CDR3 in DNA: TGTGCCAGTATCGGACAGCGCCTTGTCCACACTGAAGCTTTCTTT. It yields the protein CASIGQRLVHTEAFF.

The chain uses TRBV5-1 and TRBJ2-2; D remains ambiguous. CDR1 and CDR2 (germline): SGHRS, YFSETQ. Trimming cost V 4 bases and J 4 bases, with 17 bases left between them. The CDR3 covers 16 residues. Written as DNA, the CDR3 is TGCGCCAGCAGCCCGGCTTTCGCTAAAATCACCGGGGAGCTGTTTTTT. Translated: CASSPAFAKITGELFF.

This rearrangement joins TRBV3-1 (or the pseudogene TRBV3-2) to TRBJ1-2; D is unresolved. The ends were cut back, 4 bases at V and 3 bases at J, with 6 bases in the middle. This CDR3 is 12 amino acids long. The V gene's germline CDR1 is LGHDT and CDR2 YNNKEL (reference sequence). Here the CDR3 DNA reads TGTGCCAGCAGCCGAAGCGACTATGGCTACACCTTC. It translates to CASSRSDYGYTF.

The gene calls are TRBV10-3 and TRBJ1-4; the match to TRBD1 covers 8 bases. Germline CDR1 and CDR2: ENHRY and SYGVKD. Germline trimming cut 0 bases from V and 5 bases from J; bases unmatched to any gene: 5. The CDR3 extends over 16 amino acids. Written as DNA, the CDR3 is TGTGCCATCAGTGAGTCACAGGGGGGCCTGAATGAAAAACTGTTTTTT. It translates to CAISESQGGLNEKLFF.

V is TRBV5-5 and J is TRBJ1-1; a possible D gene is TRBD1 (5 bases). Trimming took off 0 bases at V and 8 bases at J, with 11 bases between the two ends. The CDR3 sequence is 13 residues long. In germline, CDR1 is SGHKS, CDR2 YYEKEE (reference sequence). CDR3 sequence: CASSLVRGNEAFF. DNA of the CDR3: TGTGCCAGCAGCTTGGTAAGGGGCAACGAAGCTTTCTTT.

The CDR3 DNA reads TGTGCCACCAGCAGAGTCCTTCCTGACAGGGTGAAGGAAAAACTGTTTTTT. Protein sequence: CATSRVLPDRVKEKLFF. V gene TRBV15 combines with J gene TRBJ1-4; 7 bases align to TRBD1. Germline loops: CDR1 LNHNV, CDR2 YYDKDF (reference sequence). This CDR3 is 17 amino acids long. J lost 8 bases, V lost 1 base, and 13 bases had no gene match.

This clone was counted a single time. The chain is built from TRBV5-4 and TRBJ1-5; D remains ambiguous. The germline gives CDR1 SGHNT, CDR2 YYREEE (reference sequence). The ends were cut back, 2 bases at V and 8 bases at J, with 11 bases in the middle. CDR3 length: 13 amino acids. CDR3: CASSFEPTEPQHF. The CDR3 DNA reads as TGTGCCAGCAGCTTTGAACCGACGGAGCCCCAGCATTTT. The full variable domain, in which reference TRBV5-4 and TRBJ1-5 provide the parts outside the CDR3, is ETGVTQSPTHLIKTRGQQVTLRCSSQSGHNTVSWYQQALGQGPQFIFQYYREEENGRGNFPPRFSGLQFPNYSSELNVNALELDDSALYLCASSFEPTEPQHFGDGTRLSIL.

This clone was seen more than once but under ten times. This rearrangement joins TRBV5-1 to TRBJ1-4; D gene uncertain. The V gene lost 2 bases and the J gene lost 8 bases, with 10 bases spanning the gap. This CDR3 region has 13 residues. Germline V gives CDR1 SGHRS, CDR2 YFSETQ. CDR3 coding DNA: TGCGCCAGCAGCTTCGGGTTTAAGGAAAAACTGTTTTTT. Its translation is CASSFGFKEKLFF.

The chain has TRBV6-6 and TRBJ1-5; D ambiguous. The CDR3 is 15 amino acids. V lost 6 bases, J lost 2 bases, and 14 bases lay in between. The V gene's germline CDR1 is MNHNY and CDR2 SVGAGI (reference sequence). The CDR3 nucleotides are TGTGCCAGCAGCCAGAAGGGTGCGGGCAATCAGCCCCAGCATTTT. Protein: CASSQKGAGNQPQHF.

This chain connects TRBV28 to TRBJ1-2, with D tentatively TRBD1 (5 bases). Germline CDR1 MDHEN, CDR2 SYDVKM. Between the trimmed V and J ends, which lost 5 bases and 3 bases, there was a span of 10 bases. The CDR3 loop spans 13 amino acids. The CDR3 sequence: CASSGGRDYGYTF. The CDR3 bases are TGTGCCAGCAGTGGCGGCAGGGACTATGGCTACACCTTC.

The rearrangement uses TRBV6-5 and TRBJ1-2, with D tentatively TRBD1 (6 bases). Germline-derived CDR1 and CDR2 are MNHEY and SVGAGI. The CDR3 runs to 14 residues. V lost 3 bases to trimming and J lost 3 bases, with 11 bases between them. The CDR3 DNA sequence: TGTGCCAGCAGTTATGGAAGGACAGACTATGGCTACACCTTC. It yields the protein CASSYGRTDYGYTF.

The chain joins TRBV7-6 to TRBJ2-7, with 11 bases identical to TRBD2. CDR1 SGHVS and CDR2 FNYEAQ come from the germline V gene. V gave up 5 bases and J gave up 5 bases; unmatched junction bases: 5. CDR3 size: 14 residues. CDR3 DNA sequence: TGTGCCAGCAGCCCCCGACTAGCGGGAAACGAGCAGTACTTC. This translates into CASSPRLAGNEQYF.

The V gene is TRBV29-1, the J gene TRBJ1-1; D remains unclear. V shed 4 bases and J shed 6 bases, with 12 bases lying between them. The germline CDR1 and CDR2 sequences are SQVTM and ANQGSEA. The CDR3 runs to 12 residues. CDR3 sequence (DNA): TGCAGCGTTGTCAGGACTGGAGCTGAAGCTTTCTTT. This codes for CSVVRTGAEAFF.

This sequence joins TRBV5-4 and TRBJ2-2; 8 bases map to TRBD1. The CDR3 runs 15 residues. Germline V CDR1 and CDR2: SGHNT, YYREEE (reference sequence). After removal of 4 bases from V and 6 bases from J, the junction contained 8 bases not matched to a gene. DNA of the CDR3: TGTGCCAGCAGCCTCCGGGACAGGCGTTCCGGGGAGCTGTTTTTT. Translating it yields CASSLRDRRSGELFF.

This chain links TRBV24-1 with TRBJ1-5; no firm D call. The CDR3 is made up of 14 amino acids. V was cut by 5 bases and J by 3 bases, with 10 bases left in between. CDR1 is KGHDR and CDR2 is SFDVKD in the germline V gene. The CDR3 coding sequence is TGTGCCACCAGTGTGGGATCCCACAATCAGCCCCAGCATTTT. This sequence encodes CATSVGSHNQPQHF.

The gene calls are TRBV7-3 and TRBJ2-2; D remains ambiguous. Trimming stripped 3 bases from V and 0 bases from J, with 23 bases between. The CDR3 length is 20 residues. Germline V gene lookup returns CDR1 SGHTA and CDR2 FQGTGA. The DNA of the CDR3 is TGTGCCAGCAGCTTGTCCCCCCAAATATACGCTCCATCGAACACCGGGGAGCTGTTTTTT. Translating it yields CASSLSPQIYAPSNTGELFF.

CDR3 protein: CASSLGGRNEAFF. CDR3 nucleotide sequence: TGTGCCAGCAGCCTCGGGGGGCGGAATGAAGCTTTCTTT. The chain links TRBV5-6 to TRBJ1-1; weak D call: TRBD1 (6 bases). Looked up from germline, CDR1 is SGHDT and CDR2 is YYEEEE. V was clipped by 4 bases and J by 7 bases, with 14 bases between them. This CDR3 is 13 amino acids long.

The V call is TRBV24-1, the J call TRBJ1-5; weak D call: TRBD1 (6 bases). Per the germline V gene, CDR1 is KGHDR and CDR2 is SFDVKD. Trimming shortened V by 5 bases and J by 6 bases, and 13 bases separated the two germline ends. This CDR3 contains 14 residues. As DNA, the CDR3 is TGTGCCACCAGTGGACTGGGGGCGAGTCAGCCCCAGCATTTT. Its protein product is CATSGLGASQPQHF.